The following is a T cell receptor beta chain sequence with its context. The sample comes from a study of blood T cell repertoires in COVID-19. Study-level background: COVID-19 samples collected from the United States, Italy and Spain covered acute and convalescent phases. PBMCs, B-cell-depleted T cells, or T cells were the source of the cDNA or gDNA that made up the material.

Original analysis: From reference gene primer amplification, estimates of nucleated cell counts were derived. Sequencing was performed with immunoSEQ multiplex PCR; in TCRdb, only in-frame clones are kept and a portion is missing. V and J calls and clone size are those listed in that table; D and trimming were worked out from the DNA. Here the sample spans over 85,000 clones, more than 75% being singletons. This CDR3 has 16 amino acids. With V trimmed by 0 bases and J by 6 bases, 9 bases remained unmatched. Germline lookup yields CDR1 MNHEY and CDR2 SMNVEV (reference sequence). The chain is built from TRBV27 and TRBJ2-3; 7 bases fit TRBD2. The sequenced sample consisted of peripheral blood. This receptor was identified in a human donor in a cohort sampled during active COVID-19. CDR3 nucleotide sequence: TGTGCCAGCAGTTTATCGTGGGGGGGTGGGCACGATACGCAGTATTTT. Translated: CASSLSWGGGHDTQYF.